Following are 14 T cell receptor beta chains from one sample sequenced in a study of T cell repertoires in cytomegalovirus infection. No antigens are known for them. One entry per CDR3 protein results from TCRdb running MiXCR on the reads. The table includes approximately 110,000 distinct CDR3 sequences, around 31% detected once. Source: CD8+ T cells from cultured PBMCs, taken from culture after CMV antigen stimulation. The receptors stem from a human donor in good health (CMV status not recorded). Some clones in this sample may be carry-over from other donors' samples.

A few counts support this clonotype. V is TRBV19 and J is TRBJ2-5; D tentatively reads TRBD1 or TRBD2 (5 bases each). Trimming cost V 3 bases and J 2 bases, with 13 bases left between them. This CDR3 comprises 15 residues. CDR1 and CDR2 from the germline V gene are LNHDA and SQIVND (reference sequence). CDR3 loop: CASSIIGTDQETQYF. CDR3 DNA sequence: TGTGCCAGTAGTATCATCGGGACGGATCAAGAGACCCAGTACTTC.

This clonotype has a single count. J is TRBJ2-7 and V is TRBV4-2; D may be TRBD2 (5 bases). Trimming stripped 4 bases from V and 0 bases from J, with 13 bases between. CDR1 is LGHNA and CDR2 is YNFKEQ in the germline V gene. The CDR3 spans 15 residues. The DNA for the CDR3 is TGTGCCAGCAGCCCCGGGGTCCTTAACTCCTACGAGCAGTACTTC. Translation gives CASSPGVLNSYEQYF.

The chain couples TRBV27 to TRBJ2-1; maybe TRBD2 (7 bases). Looked up from germline, CDR1 is MNHEY and CDR2 is SMNVEV (reference sequence). The CDR3 has 15 amino acids. The ends were cut back, 1 base at V and 2 bases at J, with 9 bases in the middle. CDR3: CASSLLGGPYNEQFF. CDR3 DNA sequence: TGTGCCAGCAGTTTATTGGGGGGGCCCTACAATGAGCAGTTCTTC.

This clonotype was picked up many times. The chain carries TRBV12-3 or TRBV12-4 and TRBJ2-3, with 13 bases aligning to TRBD2. V was clipped by 5 bases and J by 0 bases; unmatched bases: 2. The CDR3 has 16 residues. The CDR3 DNA follows: TGTGCCAGCAGTCGGGGACTAGCGGGGAGCACAGATACGCAGTATTTT. It codes for CASSRGLAGSTDTQYF.

V and J are TRBV18 and TRBJ1-2, with TRBD1 matching over 7 bases. Germline CDR1 reads KGHSH; CDR2 reads LQKENI. V lost 4 bases, J lost 4 bases, and 9 bases stayed unmatched. The CDR3 has 15 residues. CDR3 coding DNA: TGTGCCAGCTCACGCGGGACAGCGACCCTCTATGGCTACACCTTC. Its protein is CASSRGTATLYGYTF. Supplemented by reference TRBV18 and TRBJ1-2, the full variable domain reads NAGVMQNPRHLVRRRGQEARLRCSPMKGHSHVYWYRQLPEEGLKFMVYLQKENIIDESGMPKERFSAEFPKEGPSILRIQQVVRGDSAAYFCASSRGTATLYGYTFGSGTRLTVV.

The DNA for the CDR3 is TGCGCCAGCAGCCAAGAGTACAGATATAGCACAGATACGCAGTATTTT. This sequence encodes CASSQEYRYSTDTQYF. V is TRBV4-3 and J is TRBJ2-3; D gene ambiguous. The CDR3 sequence is 16 residues long. Trimming removed 0 bases at V and 0 bases at J, with 10 bases between. Germline CDR1 LGHNA, CDR2 YSLEER.

CDR3 DNA: TGTGCCAGCAGCCAACCGGTGGGACCGCACTCTGGAAACACCATATATTTT. Its translation is CASSQPVGPHSGNTIYF. V and J are TRBV11-1 and TRBJ1-3, with D maybe TRBD1 (5 bases). V was shortened by 5 bases and J by 0 bases, with 17 bases between the two germline ends. This CDR3 spans 17 amino acids. Germline V lookup: CDR1 SGHAT, CDR2 FQDESV (reference sequence).

This clonotype was picked up a small number of times. CDR3 sequence (DNA): TGTGCCAGCAGTTTAGCAGGGATTATGTACGAGCAGTACTTC. As protein: CASSLAGIMYEQYF. The rearrangement joins TRBV28 to TRBJ2-7; TRBD1 is a possible D gene (5 bases). The CDR3 runs 14 residues. Trimming removed 2 bases from V and 4 bases from J, with 12 bases in between. Germline V gene lookup returns CDR1 MDHEN and CDR2 SYDVKM.

The chain has TRBV15 and TRBJ1-2; the D gene is possibly TRBD1 (5 bases). V was shortened by 4 bases and J by 6 bases, with 12 bases between the two germline ends. CDR3 size: 13 residues. Germline CDR1 reads LNHNV; CDR2 reads YYDKDF (reference sequence). The chain's CDR3 is CATSTEGGDGYTF. CDR3 nucleotide sequence: TGTGCCACCAGCACAGAAGGAGGGGATGGCTACACCTTC.

The chain is built from TRBV28 and TRBJ1-4; 9 bases fit TRBD1. J gave up 8 bases and V 5 bases, and 15 bases lay outside the gene matches. The CDR3 has 17 amino acids. Germline V lookup: CDR1 MDHEN, CDR2 SYDVKM. CDR3 bases: TGTGCCAGCAGTCGATACCCCCGGGACAGGGATTACGAAAAACTGTTTTTT. Translated: CASSRYPRDRDYEKLFF.

This clonotype was detected a few times. The V gene is TRBV6-6, the J gene TRBJ1-2; the D is unclear. The V end lost 6 bases, the J end lost 0 bases, and 8 bases lay between the germline ends. The germline V gene encodes CDR1 MNHNY and CDR2 SVGAGI (reference sequence). The CDR3 extends over 13 amino acids. CDR3 nucleotide sequence: TGTGCCAGCAGCCCCGGGGCTAACTATGGCTACACCTTC. It yields the protein CASSPGANYGYTF.

This clonotype was detected many times. The rearrangement uses TRBV7-8 and TRBJ2-7; D unresolved. CDR3 size: 14 residues. Trimming removed 1 base at V and 2 bases at J, with 9 bases between. The germline gives CDR1 SGHVS, CDR2 FQNEAQ. CDR3 nucleotides: TGTGCCAGCAGCTTAGTGGCAGAGACCTACGAGCAGTACTTC. The encoded protein is CASSLVAETYEQYF.

This clonotype was picked up a small number of times. The chain recombines TRBV12-3 or TRBV12-4 with TRBJ1-5; D is undetermined. Trimming took off 3 bases at V and 6 bases at J, with 6 bases between the two ends. This CDR3 region has 12 residues. The CDR3 nucleotides read TGTGCCAGCAGTTTCGTGGGTCAGCCCCAGCATTTT. Its protein is CASSFVGQPQHF.

The chain combines TRBV7-6 with TRBJ2-1; TRBD2 matches 10 bases. The CDR3 is 15 residues long. Germline V gene data show CDR1 as SGHVS and CDR2 as FNYEAQ. V was clipped by 2 bases and J by 7 bases; unmatched bases: 5. CDR3 loop: CASSLLAGVLNEQFF. CDR3 in DNA: TGTGCCAGCAGCTTACTAGCGGGGGTTTTGAATGAGCAGTTCTTC. Full variable domain (rest looked up from reference TRBV7-6 and TRBJ2-1): GAGVSQSPRYKVTKRGQDVALRCDPISGHVSLYWYRQALGQGPEFLTYFNYEAQQDKSGLPNDRFSAERPEGSISTLTIQRTEQRDSAMYRCASSLLAGVLNEQFFGPGTRLTVL.